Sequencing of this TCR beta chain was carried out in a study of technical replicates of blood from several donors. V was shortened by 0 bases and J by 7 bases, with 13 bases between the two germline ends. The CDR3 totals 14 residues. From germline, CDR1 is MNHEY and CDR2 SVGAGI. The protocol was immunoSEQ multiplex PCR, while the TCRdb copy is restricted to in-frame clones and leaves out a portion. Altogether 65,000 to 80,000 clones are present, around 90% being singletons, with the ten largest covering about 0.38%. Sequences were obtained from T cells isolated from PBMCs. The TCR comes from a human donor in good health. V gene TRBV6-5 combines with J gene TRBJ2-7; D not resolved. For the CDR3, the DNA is TGTGCCAGCAGTTACTCGAAAACCGGTTCGGAGCAGTACTTC. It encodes CASSYSKTGSEQYF.